The clone carrying this TCR beta chain was picked up a small number of times. The sample belongs to a study of blood T cells in healthy people across ages. Germline V gene data show CDR1 as SGHTA and CDR2 as FQGNSA. The CDR3 has 14 amino acids. V lost 2 bases and J lost 0, with 5 bases in between. Primed by a sample-barcoded 5' primer and a J-beta primer mix, a second PCR proceeded for 7 to 11 cycles. A 12-random-nucleotide template-switch adaptor tagged each cDNA molecule. MiXCR, applied by TCRdb to the 5' RACE reads, yields one record per CDR3 protein. The data show roughly 800,000 distinct CDR3 sequences, with around 25% seen just once and more than 8% held by the top ten. The same sample was also used in a study of T cells of mothers and their children. That report notes: Overlap in related mother-child pairs always slightly exceeded unrelated pairs, never significantly.

V gene TRBV7-2 combines with J gene TRBJ2-1, with no clear D. This receptor was identified in a boy aged 5-17 years in good health. Sequencing used blood. The CDR3 loop is CASSLWSSYNEQFF. CDR3 sequence (DNA): TGTGCCAGCAGCTTATGGAGCTCCTACAATGAGCAGTTCTTC.